This T cell receptor (beta chain) was captured by sequencing in a study of CD8+ T cells in alopecia areata (dated by TCRdb to the late 2010s). For the wider study: Treated patients were enrolled in an open-label pilot trial of oral tofacitinib, 5 to 10 mg twice daily, for moderate-to-severe alopecia areata. In both human patients and the C3H/HeJ mouse model, the study applied high-throughput TCRbeta sequencing to look at T cell clonal expansion in alopecia areata. Clonality in the scalp was compared among normal scalp (n=4), patchy alopecia areata scalp (n=8), and alopecia totalis/universalis scalp (n=8). immunoSEQ multiplex PCR using 35 Vbeta forward primers and 13 Jbeta reverse primers was used to amplify TCRbeta CDR3 regions. Biopsies were taken from tofacitinib-treated patients at baseline and again at 4 and 24 weeks into treatment, and several of those patients also had a later scalp biopsy. Tofacitinib was given for 6 to 18 months, followed by 6 months of follow-up off drug to assess delayed response and recurrence. RNA was extracted with the PAXgene miRNA kit for fixed scalp, the miRNeasy kit for PBMCs, and the RNeasy kit for mouse skin. For the treated patients, the SALT score, which quantifies what percentage of scalp surface area is affected, served as the measure of disease severity. Scalp tissue and sorted CD4+ and CD8+ peripheral blood T cells from patchy and totalis/universalis alopecia areata patients and from healthy controls were covered by human TCRbeta sequencing. Findings and caveats that apply to the study as a whole: Scalp TCR repertoire analysis is complicated because resident alphabeta T cells in normal human skin are also sequenced, whereas mouse skin is dominated by gammadelta T cells. During tofacitinib treatment, many expanded lesional clones stuck around in both scalp and blood, and this persistence may partly explain why relapse happens after treatment is stopped. Lesional scalp, especially in alopecia totalis/universalis, showed higher clonality and more expanded CD8+ clones than normal scalp, suggesting antigenic drive. Tofacitinib significantly decreased scalp clonality and the number of expanded CD8+ clones among the top 100 scalp clones. The treated cohort was small, with a single nonresponder, so links between baseline CD8+ expansion and response need larger studies. Compared with mice, TCR sequences shared between patients were less clear, possibly partly because of HLA diversity across the patient population.

Libraries came from the immunoSEQ multiplex PCR assay. To provide template for TCR sequencing, every sample had RNA extracted and reverse transcribed into cDNA. First-strand cDNA was synthesized with SuperScript III using a 2:1 mix of oligo-dT and random hexamers. A synthetic immune receptor repertoire was used to assess amplification bias, and residual bias was removed computationally. Processing in the source paper ran as follows. Raw reads were preprocessed for error removal, and CDR3 was defined according to IMGT conventions as running from the conserved cysteine to phenylalanine. Clonality was computed by normalizing Shannon entropy by log2 of the number of productive unique TCRs and subtracting the result from 1. Whether each scalp clone was CD4 or CD8 was inferred by checking scalp TCRbeta sequences against the CD4 and CD8 repertoires from sorted blood. Here the immuneACCESS table is served through TCRdb, limited to in-frame sequences with V and J called. Missing clones are a known gap in these copies; in checked studies unresolved V genes cover under half, and the rest lacks a known reason. V and J calls and clone size are those listed in that table; D and trimming were worked out from the DNA. Recorded for this sample are roughly 180,000 clones; approximately 51% of them occurred a single time. The top ten clones comprise around 9.1% of the sample.

V is clipped by 5 bases and J by 2 bases, and the sequence between their germline boundaries is 11 bases long. As encoded in the germline V gene, CDR1 is SQVTM while CDR2 is ANQGSEA. The CDR3 sequence holds 13 residues, the cysteine and phenylalanine included. Of the read, only the CDR3 DNA is kept; its 39 bases are in frame from base 1. This sample's treatment or condition label indicates: oral pan-JAK inhibitor, 5-10 mg twice daily. Peripheral blood and lesional scalp punch biopsies were obtained from patients with alopecia areata. PBMCs were isolated by density centrifugation and stained for CD3, CD4 and CD8, and CD4+ and CD8+ T cells were sorted on a FACSAria. As concerns this clone: The clone's antigen remains unknown. Base qualities are missing; no much larger clone stands one base away.

This sample comprised CD8+ T cells sorted from blood, obtained at roughly week 52, from a patient treated with tofacitinib. This TCR came from a human donor with alopecia areata. The sequence links TRBV29-1 to TRBJ2-3, with the D gene not clear enough to name. The CDR3 reads CSVPGPNTDTQYF. Read as DNA, the sequence is TGCAGCGTTCCTGGACCAAACACAGATACGCAGTATTTT.